Each of the 3 T cell receptor beta chains below was sequenced from the same sample in a study of blood T cell repertoires in COVID-19. Libraries were prepared by immunoSEQ multiplex PCR; TCRdb keeps only in-frame clonotypes and omits some of them. This repertoire shows roughly 43,000 clones, 69% found once; its top ten account for 6.2%. Sequenced input: peripheral blood. All receptors derive from a man older than 75 with acute or convalescent COVID-19.

The gene calls are TRBV2 and TRBJ2-2, with a possible D match to TRBD2 (5 bases). Germline V lookup: CDR1 SNHLY, CDR2 FYNNEI. V was trimmed by 3 bases and J by 2 bases, leaving 16 bases between them. The CDR3 is 17 amino acids. CDR3 protein: CASSDEGGSFNTGELFF. DNA of the CDR3: TGTGCCAGCAGTGATGAGGGCGGGTCATTCAACACCGGGGAGCTGTTTTTT.

In this sample, this clone turned up a few times. This chain joins TRBV6-5 and TRBJ1-2, with 7 nucleotides matching TRBD1. The germline V gene has CDR1 MNHEY and CDR2 SVGAGI. CDR3 length: 14 residues. With V trimmed by 6 bases and J by 4 bases, 8 bases remained unmatched. The CDR3 region is CASRRGQGVYGYTF. CDR3 nucleotides: TGTGCCAGCAGACGGGGGCAGGGGGTCTATGGCTACACCTTC.

In this sample, this clone turned up a few times. The chain employs TRBV7-2 and TRBJ1-3, with a possible D match to TRBD1 (5 bases). The germline V and J ends were trimmed by 3 bases and 2 bases, with 5 bases remaining between them. The CDR3 extends over 13 amino acids. Germline V gene sequence: CDR1 SGHTA, CDR2 FQGNSA. The CDR3 here is CASSFRAGNTIYF. Here the CDR3 DNA reads TGTGCCAGCAGCTTCAGGGCTGGAAACACCATATATTTT.